This T cell receptor (beta chain) was identified in a study of CD8+CD57+ T cells in acquired aplastic anemia. Study overall: DNA per sorted CD4+ or CD8+ sample ranged about 0.2 to 27.4 ug, averaging about 3 ug. Whole-study results and caveats: Sharing between patients and controls was observed for around 30 CD8+ CDR3 sequences.

As for this clonotype: Its antigen remains unidentified.

Germline assignment: CDR1 DFQATT and CDR2 SNEGSKA (reference sequence). The CDR3 covers 15 residues. Trimming took 0 bases from V and 7 from J, leaving 18 bases between them. Both TCR beta VDJ combination and CDR3 sequence profiling were carried out. Genomic DNA was the template for this profiling. MiXCR was run by TCRdb on the reads, yielding one entry per CDR3 protein. Of about 190,000 distinct CDR3 sequences listed, less than 70% were seen once; the top ten hold more than 15%. The chain carries TRBV20-1 and TRBJ1-1; D is perhaps TRBD1 (5 bases). Sequenced input: sorted CD4+, CD8+, or CD8+CD57+ T cells (not recorded which) from PBMCs. The sequence was collected from a human donor in good health, serving as a control. In DNA form, the CDR3 reads TGCAGTGCTAGAGATACAGGCTACTCCTACAATGAAGCTTTCTTT. Its protein is CSARDTGYSYNEAFF.